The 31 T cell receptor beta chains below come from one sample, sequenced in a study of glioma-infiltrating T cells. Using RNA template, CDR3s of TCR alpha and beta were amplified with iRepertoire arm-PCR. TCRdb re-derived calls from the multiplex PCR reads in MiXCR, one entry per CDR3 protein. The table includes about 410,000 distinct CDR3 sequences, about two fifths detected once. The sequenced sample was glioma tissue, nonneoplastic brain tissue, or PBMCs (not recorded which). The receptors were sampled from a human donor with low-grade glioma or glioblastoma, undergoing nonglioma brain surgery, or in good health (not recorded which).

The CDR3 coding sequence is TGTGCCAGCAGTATACAGCCCGGACAGGCTACCTACGAGCAGTACTTC. It codes for CASSIQPGQATYEQYF. The V gene is TRBV6-2 or TRBV6-3, the J gene TRBJ2-7; 7 nucleotides agree with TRBD1. The germline V gene has CDR1 MNHEY and CDR2 SVGEGT. CDR3 length: 16 residues. Trimming removed 5 bases from V and 2 bases from J; junction bases left unmatched: 12.

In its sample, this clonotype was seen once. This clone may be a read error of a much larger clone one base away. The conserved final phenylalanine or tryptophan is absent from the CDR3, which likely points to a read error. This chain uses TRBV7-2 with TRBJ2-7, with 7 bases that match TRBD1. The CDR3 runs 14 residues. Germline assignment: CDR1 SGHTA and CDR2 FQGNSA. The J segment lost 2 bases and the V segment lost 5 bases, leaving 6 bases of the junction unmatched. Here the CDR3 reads CASSTRTGTYEQYL. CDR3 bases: TGTGCCAGCAGCACGCGGACAGGCACCTACGAGCAGTACCTC.

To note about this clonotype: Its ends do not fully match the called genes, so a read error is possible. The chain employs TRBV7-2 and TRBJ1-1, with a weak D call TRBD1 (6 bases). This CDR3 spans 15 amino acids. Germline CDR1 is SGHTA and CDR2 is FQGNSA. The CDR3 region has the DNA TGTGCCAGCAACCACCCTAGGGGGGAGGGCACTGAAGCTTTGTTT. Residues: CASNHPRGEGTEALF.

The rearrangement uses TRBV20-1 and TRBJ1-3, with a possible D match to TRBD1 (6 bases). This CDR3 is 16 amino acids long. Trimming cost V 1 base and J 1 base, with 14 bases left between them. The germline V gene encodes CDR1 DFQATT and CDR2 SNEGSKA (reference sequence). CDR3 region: CSARGGGQPSGNTIYF. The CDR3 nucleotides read TGCAGTGCTAGAGGGGGGGGGCAACCGTCTGGAAACACCATATATTTT.

CDR3 loop: CASTPAYSREAFF. The CDR3 nucleotides read TGTGCCAGTACTCCGGCATATTCAAGGGAAGCTTTCTTT. The J gene is TRBJ1-1, the V gene TRBV19; D call uncertain. The V end lost 7 bases, the J end lost 8 bases, and 17 bases lay between the germline ends. Germline V CDR1 and CDR2: LNHDA, SQIVND (reference sequence). The CDR3 spans 13 residues.

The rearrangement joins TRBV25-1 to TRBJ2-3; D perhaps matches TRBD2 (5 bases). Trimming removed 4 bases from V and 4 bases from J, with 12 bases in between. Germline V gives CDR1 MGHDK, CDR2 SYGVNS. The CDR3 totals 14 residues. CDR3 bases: TGTGCCAGCAGTGGAGGCGGAGGACCAGATACGCAGTATTTT. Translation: CASSGGGGPDTQYF.

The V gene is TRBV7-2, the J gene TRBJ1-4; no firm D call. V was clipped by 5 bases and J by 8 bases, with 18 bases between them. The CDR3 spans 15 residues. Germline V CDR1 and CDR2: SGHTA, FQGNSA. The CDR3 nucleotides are TGTGCCAGCAGCCCGAGACCGGCTCTGGAGGAAAAACTGTTTTTT. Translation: CASSPRPALEEKLFF.

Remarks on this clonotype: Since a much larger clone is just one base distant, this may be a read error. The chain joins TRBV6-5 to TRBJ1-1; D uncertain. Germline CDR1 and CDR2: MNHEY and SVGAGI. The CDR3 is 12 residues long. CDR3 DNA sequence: TGTGCCAGCTTGACAATGGGCACTGAAGCTTCCTTT. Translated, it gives CASLTMGTEASF.

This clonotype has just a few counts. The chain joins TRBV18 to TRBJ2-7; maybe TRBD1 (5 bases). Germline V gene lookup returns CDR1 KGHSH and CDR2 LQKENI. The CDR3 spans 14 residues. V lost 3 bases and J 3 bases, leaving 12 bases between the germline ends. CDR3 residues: CASSPGANGYEQYF. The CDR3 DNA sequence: TGTGCCAGCTCACCTGGGGCTAATGGCTACGAGCAGTACTTC.

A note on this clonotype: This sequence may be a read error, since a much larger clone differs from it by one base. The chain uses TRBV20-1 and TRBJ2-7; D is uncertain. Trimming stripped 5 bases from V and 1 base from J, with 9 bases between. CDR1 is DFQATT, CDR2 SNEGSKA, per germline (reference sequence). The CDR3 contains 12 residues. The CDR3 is CSAPNRSYEQYF. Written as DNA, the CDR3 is TGCAGTGCTCCCAACCGTTCCTACGAGCAGTACTTC.

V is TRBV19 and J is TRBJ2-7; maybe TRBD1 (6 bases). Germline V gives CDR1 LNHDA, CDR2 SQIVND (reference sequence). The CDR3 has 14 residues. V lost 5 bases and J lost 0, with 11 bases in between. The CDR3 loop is CASSFWDTSYEQYF. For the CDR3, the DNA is TGTGCCAGTAGTTTTTGGGACACCTCCTACGAGCAGTACTTC.

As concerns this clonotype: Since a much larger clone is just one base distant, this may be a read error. CDR3 protein: CASSLGRRFTSTDTQYF. The CDR3 DNA sequence: TGTGCCAGCAGCTTAGGCCGGAGATTTACCAGCACAGATACGCAGTATTTT. The V call is TRBV7-2, the J call TRBJ2-3, with D hard to call. Germline assignment: CDR1 SGHTA and CDR2 FQGNSA. Deletions cut 1 base from V and 0 bases from J, with 14 bases between. The CDR3 is 17 amino acids.

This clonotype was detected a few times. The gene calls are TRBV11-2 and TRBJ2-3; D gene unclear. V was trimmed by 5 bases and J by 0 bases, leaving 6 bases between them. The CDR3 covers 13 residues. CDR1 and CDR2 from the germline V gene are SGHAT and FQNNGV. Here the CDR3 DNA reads TGTGCCAGCAGCCCAGAAAGCACAGATACGCAGTATTTT. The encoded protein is CASSPESTDTQYF.

CDR3 in DNA: TGCAGTGCTGTCGAGGAGGGCAGTGGCTACACCTTC. This codes for CSAVEEGSGYTF. V and J are TRBV20-1 and TRBJ1-2; D remains unclear. Per germline, CDR1 DFQATT and CDR2 SNEGSKA (reference sequence). V was pared by 5 bases and J by 7 bases, with 14 bases between. The CDR3 contains 12 residues.

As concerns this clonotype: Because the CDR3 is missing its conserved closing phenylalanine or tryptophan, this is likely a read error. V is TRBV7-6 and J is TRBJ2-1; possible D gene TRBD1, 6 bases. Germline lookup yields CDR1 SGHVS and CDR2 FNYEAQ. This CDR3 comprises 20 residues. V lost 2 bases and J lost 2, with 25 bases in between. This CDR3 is CASSLPLRIEQGTPYNEQFL. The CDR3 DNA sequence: TGTGCCAGCAGCTTACCCCTGAGAATAGAACAGGGTACGCCCTACAATGAGCAGTTCCTC.

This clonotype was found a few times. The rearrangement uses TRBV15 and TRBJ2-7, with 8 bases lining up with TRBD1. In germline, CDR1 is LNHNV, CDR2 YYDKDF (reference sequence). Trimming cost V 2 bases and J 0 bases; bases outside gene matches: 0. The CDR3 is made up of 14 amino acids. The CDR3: CATSRQGASYEQYF. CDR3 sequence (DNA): TGTGCCACCAGCAGACAGGGGGCCTCCTACGAGCAGTACTTC.

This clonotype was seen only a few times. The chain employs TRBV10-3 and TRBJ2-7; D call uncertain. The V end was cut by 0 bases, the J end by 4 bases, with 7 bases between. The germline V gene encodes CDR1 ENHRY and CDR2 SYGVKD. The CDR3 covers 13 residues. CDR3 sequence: CAISESPYYEQYF. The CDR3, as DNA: TGTGCCATCAGTGAGTCTCCATATTACGAGCAGTACTTC.

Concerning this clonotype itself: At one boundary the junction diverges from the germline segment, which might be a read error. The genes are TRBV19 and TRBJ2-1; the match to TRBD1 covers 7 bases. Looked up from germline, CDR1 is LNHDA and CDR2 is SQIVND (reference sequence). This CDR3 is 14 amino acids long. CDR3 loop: CSSSIQGSYNEQFF. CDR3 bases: TGTTCCAGTAGTATACAGGGGTCGTACAATGAGCAGTTCTTC.

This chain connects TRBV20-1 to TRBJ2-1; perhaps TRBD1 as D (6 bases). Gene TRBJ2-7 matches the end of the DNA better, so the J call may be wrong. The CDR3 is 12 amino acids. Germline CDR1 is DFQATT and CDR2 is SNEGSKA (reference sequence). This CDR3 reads CSARGQAYEQYF. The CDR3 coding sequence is TGCAGTGCTAGAGGACAGGCCTACGAGCAGTACTTC.

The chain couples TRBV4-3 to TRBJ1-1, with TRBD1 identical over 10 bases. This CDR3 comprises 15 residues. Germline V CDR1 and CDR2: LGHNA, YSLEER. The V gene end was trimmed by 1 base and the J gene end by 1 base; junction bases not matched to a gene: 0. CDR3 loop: CASSQGDRGNTEAFF. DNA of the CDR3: TGCGCCAGCAGCCAAGGGGACAGGGGGAACACTGAAGCTTTCTTT.

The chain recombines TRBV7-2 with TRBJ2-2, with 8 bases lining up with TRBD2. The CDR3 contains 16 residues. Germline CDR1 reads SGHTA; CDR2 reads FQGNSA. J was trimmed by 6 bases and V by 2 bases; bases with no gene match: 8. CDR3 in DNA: TGTGCCAGCAGCTTATTGCTAGCGCGGGGGGCCGGGGAGCTGTTTTTT. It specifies CASSLLLARGAGELFF.

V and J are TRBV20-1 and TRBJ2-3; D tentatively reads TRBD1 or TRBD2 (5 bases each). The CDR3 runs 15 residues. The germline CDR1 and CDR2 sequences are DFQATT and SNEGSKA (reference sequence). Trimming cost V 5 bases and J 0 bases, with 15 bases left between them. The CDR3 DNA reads TGCAGTGCTCCGGGGCTAACGGCTAGCACAGATACGCAGTATTTT. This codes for CSAPGLTASTDTQYF.

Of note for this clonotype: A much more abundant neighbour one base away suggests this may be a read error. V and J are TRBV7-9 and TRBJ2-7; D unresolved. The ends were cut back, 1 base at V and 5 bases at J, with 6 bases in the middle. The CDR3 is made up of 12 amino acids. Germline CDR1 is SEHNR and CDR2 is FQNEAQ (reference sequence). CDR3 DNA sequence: TGTGCCAGCAGCTTAGGCAGAAACGAGCAGTACTTC. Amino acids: CASSLGRNEQYF.

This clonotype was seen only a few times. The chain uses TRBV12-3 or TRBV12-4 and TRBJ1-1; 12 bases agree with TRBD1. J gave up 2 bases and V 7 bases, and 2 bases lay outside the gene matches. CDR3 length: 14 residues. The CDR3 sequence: CASTGTGGNTEAFF. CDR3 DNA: TGTGCCAGCACCGGGACAGGGGGCAACACTGAAGCTTTCTTT.

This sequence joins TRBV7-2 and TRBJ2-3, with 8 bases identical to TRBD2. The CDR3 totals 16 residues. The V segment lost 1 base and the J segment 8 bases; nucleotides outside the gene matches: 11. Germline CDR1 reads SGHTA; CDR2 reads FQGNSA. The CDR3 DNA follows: TGTGCCAGCAGCTTAGGGGCAGCGGGAGTCCAGGGTACGCAGTATTTT. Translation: CASSLGAAGVQGTQYF.

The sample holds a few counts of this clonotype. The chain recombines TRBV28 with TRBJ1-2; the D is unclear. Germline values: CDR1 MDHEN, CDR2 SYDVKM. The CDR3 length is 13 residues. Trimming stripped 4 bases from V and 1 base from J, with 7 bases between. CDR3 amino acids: CASSYGNNYGYTF. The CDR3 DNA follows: TGTGCCAGCAGTTACGGCAATAACTATGGCTACACCTTC.

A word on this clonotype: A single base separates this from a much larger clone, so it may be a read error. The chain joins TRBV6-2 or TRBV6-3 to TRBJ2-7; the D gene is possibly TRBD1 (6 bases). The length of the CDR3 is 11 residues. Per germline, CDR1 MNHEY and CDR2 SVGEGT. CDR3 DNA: TGTGCCGGCAGCGTAGGGGGCGAGCAGTACTTC. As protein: CAGSVGGEQYF.

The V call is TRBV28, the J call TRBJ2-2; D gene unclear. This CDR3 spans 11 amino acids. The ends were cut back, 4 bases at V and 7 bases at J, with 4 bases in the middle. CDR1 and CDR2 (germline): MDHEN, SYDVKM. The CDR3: CASSSYGELFF. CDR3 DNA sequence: TGTGCCAGCAGTTCTTACGGGGAGCTGTTTTTT.

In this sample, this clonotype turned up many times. CDR3 residues: CASSLSKGTEAFF. DNA for the CDR3: TGTGCCAGCAGTTTATCGAAGGGGACTGAAGCTTTCTTT. This chain uses TRBV27 with TRBJ1-1; perhaps TRBD1 as D (5 bases). The CDR3 extends over 13 amino acids. Trimming took 0 bases from V and 5 from J, leaving 7 bases between them. Germline V gives CDR1 MNHEY, CDR2 SMNVEV (reference sequence).

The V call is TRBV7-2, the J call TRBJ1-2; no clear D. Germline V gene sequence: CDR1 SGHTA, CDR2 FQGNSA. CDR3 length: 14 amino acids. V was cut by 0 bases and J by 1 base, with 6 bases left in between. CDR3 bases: TGTGCCAGCAGCTTAGCGGGAGTTAACTATGGCTACACCTTC. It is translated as CASSLAGVNYGYTF. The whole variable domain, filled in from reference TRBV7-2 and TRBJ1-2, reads GAGVSQSPSNKVTEKGKDVELRCDPISGHTALYWYRQSLGQGLEFLIYFQGNSAPDKSGLPSDRFSAERTGGSVSTLTIQRTQQEDSAVYLCASSLAGVNYGYTFGSGTRLTVV.

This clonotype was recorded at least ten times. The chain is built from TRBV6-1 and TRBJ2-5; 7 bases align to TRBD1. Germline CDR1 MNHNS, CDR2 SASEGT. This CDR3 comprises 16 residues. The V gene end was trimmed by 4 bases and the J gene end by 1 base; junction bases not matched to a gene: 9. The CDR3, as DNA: TGTGCCAGCAGTGTATTTCGACAGGGTGCCCAAGAGACCCAGTACTTC. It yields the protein CASSVFRQGAQETQYF.